These 14 T cell receptor beta chains originate from one sample sequenced in a study of T cell repertoires in cytomegalovirus infection. TCRdb re-called the reads through MiXCR, storing one row per CDR3 protein. The sample records hundreds of thousands of distinct CDR3 sequences, about two fifths being singletons. Their cognate antigens are unknown. The specimen comprised cultured PBMCs, sampled from culture after CMV antigen stimulation. The receptors stem from a human donor in good health (CMV status not recorded). Some clones in this sample may be carry-over from other donors' samples.

The genes are TRBV12-3 or TRBV12-4 and TRBJ2-3; 10 bases are a match to TRBD2. The CDR3 covers 17 residues. The V and J ends lost 1 base and 5 bases, in that order; junction bases with no gene match: 9. CDR3 DNA sequence: TGTGCCAGCAGTTTAGGTTGGTCAGCGGGGGGGCAAGATACGCAGTATTTT. Translated, it gives CASSLGWSAGGQDTQYF.

This clonotype was picked up a small number of times. The rearrangement links TRBV6-1 to TRBJ1-3; 9 bases match TRBD1. The ends lost 6 bases at V and 0 bases at J; junction bases unmatched: 9. Germline V lookup: CDR1 MNHNS, CDR2 SASEGT. The CDR3 is 17 amino acids. CDR3 in DNA: TGTGCCAGCAGACGACCGGGACAGGGAACCTCTGGAAACACCATATATTTT. This translates into CASRRPGQGTSGNTIYF.

This chain links TRBV7-9 with TRBJ1-2; D is ambiguous. This CDR3 comprises 15 residues. Trimming stripped 7 bases from V and 3 bases from J, with 18 bases between. Germline CDR1 SEHNR, CDR2 FQNEAQ (reference sequence). The DNA for the CDR3 is TGTGCCAGCACCGTCGGGTGGGAGATTGACTATGGCTACACCTTC. Its translation: CASTVGWEIDYGYTF.

A few counts support this clonotype. The CDR3, as DNA: TGTGCCAGCAGCGAGTATTCACCCCTCCACTTT. Encoded protein: CASSEYSPLHF. This chain uses TRBV7-2 with TRBJ1-6; D unresolved. The length of the CDR3 is 11 residues. V lost 5 bases, J lost 8 bases, and 4 bases lay in between. The germline V gene encodes CDR1 SGHTA and CDR2 FQGNSA.

The CDR3 sequence: CASSLGTGASYEQYF. CDR3 coding DNA: TGTGCCAGCAGCTTAGGGACAGGGGCATCCTACGAGCAGTACTTC. The genes are TRBV5-4 and TRBJ2-7; TRBD1 agrees at 10 bases. The CDR3 runs 15 residues. Per germline, CDR1 SGHNT and CDR2 YYREEE (reference sequence). V shed 2 bases, J shed 1 base, and the junction held 3 bases outside the gene matches.

The rearrangement links TRBV18 to TRBJ2-3; no clear D. Germline V lookup: CDR1 KGHSH, CDR2 LQKENI. This CDR3 has 14 amino acids. The V and J ends lost 3 bases and 6 bases respectively, with 13 bases between them. The DNA of the CDR3 is TGTGCCAGCTCACCGGCCATCAGGCCCGATACGCAGTATTTT. It translates to CASSPAIRPDTQYF.

The chain's CDR3 is CASSLVRRTGQANSSGANVLTF. The CDR3 nucleotides read TGTGCCAGCAGCTTAGTTCGGCGAACAGGGCAAGCAAATTCCTCTGGGGCCAACGTCCTGACTTTC. This chain joins TRBV11-2 and TRBJ2-6, with D possibly matching TRBD1 (6 bases). This CDR3 is 22 amino acids long. Germline V lookup: CDR1 SGHAT, CDR2 FQNNGV. Deletions cut 1 base from V and 0 bases from J, with 25 bases between.

The chain uses TRBV24-1 and TRBJ2-5; 11 nucleotides agree with TRBD1. Trimming took 4 bases from V and 5 from J; bases not matched to a gene: 8. CDR1 and CDR2 from the germline V gene are KGHDR and SFDVKD. The CDR3 runs 16 residues. The chain's CDR3 is CATSDRRTGGAETQYF. The CDR3 DNA reads as TGTGCCACCAGTGACCGCAGGACAGGGGGCGCCGAGACCCAGTACTTC.

The rearrangement uses TRBV7-2 and TRBJ1-1; 7 nucleotides align to TRBD1. With 4 bases clipped from V and 4 bases from J, the junction kept 6 bases outside the gene matches. The CDR3 runs to 14 residues. Germline CDR1 and CDR2: SGHTA and FQGNSA. The CDR3 DNA reads as TGTGCCAGCAGCTCCAACAGGGGCGTCACTGAAGCTTTCTTT. Its translation: CASSSNRGVTEAFF.

The rearrangement joins TRBV6-6 to TRBJ1-2; D ambiguous. There are 14 residues in the CDR3. Per the germline V gene, CDR1 is MNHNY and CDR2 is SVGAGI (reference sequence). Trimming pared 7 bases from V and 0 bases from J, leaving 12 bases between. CDR3 DNA sequence: TGTGCCAGCAATTCGGGAGGTTCTAACTATGGCTACACCTTC. Protein: CASNSGGSNYGYTF.

This clonotype was observed a handful of times. J is TRBJ2-2 and V is TRBV12-5; D gene ambiguous. The V end lost 5 bases, the J end lost 2 bases, and 12 bases lay between the germline ends. Germline CDR1 LGHNT, CDR2 FRNRAP. The CDR3 extends over 15 amino acids. CDR3 DNA sequence: TGTGCTAGTGGTCCTGGCGGAACTAACACCGGGGAGCTGTTTTTT. Translated, it gives CASGPGGTNTGELFF. Variable domain in full (rest from reference TRBV12-5 and TRBJ2-2): DARVTQTPRHKVTEMGQEVTMRCQPILGHNTVFWYRQTMMQGLELLAYFRNRAPLDDSGMPKDRFSAEMPDATLATLKIQPSEPRDSAVYFCASGPGGTNTGELFFGEGSRLTVL.

V usage is TRBV28 and J usage is TRBJ2-6; no clear D gene. V lost 5 bases and J lost 2, with 16 bases in between. Germline assignment: CDR1 MDHEN and CDR2 SYDVKM. The CDR3 runs 17 residues. As DNA, the CDR3 is TGTGCCAGCAGTCCGCCCGGGCCACCTACTGGGGCCAACGTCCTGACTTTC. Residues: CASSPPGPPTGANVLTF. Full variable domain (rest looked up from reference TRBV28 and TRBJ2-6): DVKVTQSSRYLVKRTGEKVFLECVQDMDHENMFWYRQDPGLGLRLIYFSYDVKMKEKGDIPEGYSVSREKKERFSLILESASTNQTSMYLCASSPPGPPTGANVLTFGAGSRLTVL.

This clonotype was observed a few times. The chain combines TRBV6-2 or TRBV6-3 with TRBJ2-7; the D gene is possibly TRBD2 (6 bases). Germline V gene sequence: CDR1 MNHEY, CDR2 SVGEGT. The CDR3 sequence is 12 residues long. V lost 10 bases, J lost 3 bases, and 13 bases lay in between. The CDR3 loop is CATWAGIYEQYF. The CDR3 DNA follows: TGTGCCACTTGGGCGGGGATCTACGAGCAGTACTTC.

CDR3 in DNA: TGTGCCAGCAGTTTAAATGGTCACGAGCAGTACTTC. Translated: CASSLNGHEQYF. The chain couples TRBV12-3 or TRBV12-4 to TRBJ2-7, with D uncertain. This CDR3 is 12 amino acids long. Between the trimmed V and J ends, which lost 2 bases and 5 bases, there was a span of 7 bases.